A single sample gave rise to the 10 T cell receptor beta chains below, sequenced in a study of blood T cell repertoires in COVID-19 (TCRdb year 2020). The method behind the library was the immunoSEQ multiplex PCR assay. The table comes from immuneACCESS by way of TCRdb, which keeps in-frame sequences with V and J called. Part of the clones is missing from these tables; in studies checked, under half for an unresolved V gene and the rest for unknown reasons. The sample contains under 300,000 clones, roughly 88% of them found a single time. The top ten constitute approximately 10% of the sample. Sequenced: peripheral blood. These receptors originate from a woman in her 70s with acute or convalescent COVID-19.

The rearrangement joins TRBV5-1 to TRBJ2-1; TRBD2 aligns across 10 bases. After removal of 2 bases from V and 7 bases from J, the junction contained 3 bases not matched to a gene. The CDR3 contains 14 residues. Germline-derived CDR1 and CDR2 are SGHRS and YFSETQ. CDR3 region: CASSLAGGPNEQFF. The CDR3 nucleotides are TGCGCCAGCAGCTTAGCGGGGGGGCCGAATGAGCAGTTCTTC.

V and J are TRBV2 and TRBJ2-1; 9 bases align to TRBD2. With V trimmed by 4 bases and J by 2 bases, 3 bases remained unmatched. Germline V CDR1 and CDR2: SNHLY, FYNNEI. This CDR3 has 15 amino acids. The CDR3 nucleotides are TGTGCCAGCAGTGCGGCGGGGGGGCCCTACAATGAGCAGTTCTTC. Translation: CASSAAGGPYNEQFF.

The V and J genes are TRBV5-4 and TRBJ2-5; 11 nucleotides match TRBD2. The CDR3 length is 16 residues. From germline, CDR1 is SGHNT and CDR2 YYREEE (reference sequence). Losses at the gene ends were 2 bases for V and 5 bases for J; bases not matched to a gene: 8. The chain's CDR3 is CASSFPTSGVWETQYF. In DNA, the CDR3 is TGTGCCAGCAGCTTCCCGACTAGCGGGGTCTGGGAGACCCAGTACTTC.

V is TRBV5-4 and J is TRBJ2-5, with 8 bases matching TRBD2. The V gene's germline CDR1 is SGHNT and CDR2 YYREEE (reference sequence). Germline trimming cut 5 bases from V and 4 bases from J; bases unmatched to any gene: 7. The CDR3 consists of 14 residues. CDR3 in amino acids: CASRRAGEGETQYF. For the CDR3, the DNA is TGTGCCAGCAGGCGAGCGGGGGAGGGAGAGACCCAGTACTTC.

This chain connects TRBV12-3 or TRBV12-4 to TRBJ2-7; D call uncertain. This CDR3 contains 12 residues. The V end was cut by 2 bases, the J end by 3 bases, with 5 bases between. The CDR3 loop reads CASSLLDYEQYF. The CDR3 coding sequence is TGTGCCAGCAGTTTATTAGACTACGAGCAGTACTTC.

The CDR3 sequence: CASSLGTSFDGYTF. DNA of the CDR3: TGCGCCAGCAGCTTGGGGACTTCGTTCGATGGCTACACCTTC. The J gene is TRBJ1-2, the V gene TRBV5-1; D gene uncertain. The germline V gene has CDR1 SGHRS and CDR2 YFSETQ. The ends were cut back, 0 bases at V and 6 bases at J, with 12 bases in the middle. The CDR3 covers 14 residues.

This chain links TRBV15 with TRBJ1-6, with a weak D call TRBD1 (5 bases). Germline V gene lookup returns CDR1 LNHNV and CDR2 YYDKDF (reference sequence). The V and J ends lost 0 bases and 14 bases respectively, with 20 bases between them. The CDR3 loop spans 16 amino acids. CDR3 in amino acids: CATSRDRLGGRVALHF. The CDR3 region has the DNA TGTGCCACCAGCAGAGATCGATTGGGGGGACGGGTGGCCCTCCACTTT.

The chain carries TRBV19 and TRBJ1-5; possible D gene TRBD1, 5 bases. Germline V gene sequence: CDR1 LNHDA, CDR2 SQIVND (reference sequence). The CDR3 length is 17 residues. V was clipped by 6 bases and J by 1 base, with 19 bases between them. CDR3 coding DNA: TGTGCCAGTAGGAGCCTCCAGGGAGGCACGAGCAATCAGCCCCAGCATTTT. It specifies CASRSLQGGTSNQPQHF.

The V call is TRBV3-1 (or the pseudogene TRBV3-2), the J call TRBJ1-5, with D possibly TRBD1 on 6 matching bases. Germline V gives CDR1 LGHDT, CDR2 YNNKEL (reference sequence). V was cut by 1 base and J by 0 bases, with 10 bases left in between. The CDR3 sequence is 16 residues long. This chain's CDR3 is CASSQGGRYSNQPQHF. CDR3 coding DNA: TGTGCCAGCAGCCAAGGGGGGCGGTATAGCAATCAGCCCCAGCATTTT.

This chain uses TRBV5-1 with TRBJ1-6, with TRBD1 identical over 8 bases. From germline, CDR1 is SGHRS and CDR2 YFSETQ. This CDR3 has 15 amino acids. The junction had 9 bases not matched to a gene; V was cut back by 3 bases and J by 10 bases. CDR3 amino acids: CASSWMTGEGSPLHF. The CDR3 DNA reads TGCGCCAGCAGCTGGATGACAGGGGAAGGATCACCCCTCCACTTT.